This T cell receptor (beta chain) was identified during a study of identical twins. Study-wide results and caveats: Fewer insertions characterized abundant cord blood beta clonotypes, whereas memory repertoires showed none. Twin sharing of out-of-frame TCR alpha was underestimated by models in monozygotic pairs.

The CDR3 extends over 14 amino acids. V was cut by 5 bases and J by 4 bases, with 15 bases left in between. Germline loops: CDR1 DFQATT, CDR2 SNEGSKA (reference sequence). This clonotype was observed at least ten times. Its target is not known. TCRdb re-called the 5' RACE reads with MiXCR, one entry per CDR3 protein. Of around 340,000 distinct CDR3 sequences listed, more than 9% are singletons. This sample also appeared in a second study, on yellow fever vaccine responses in identical twins. From that study: Among the twins, the vaccine T cell response reportedly seemed partly convergent and partly personalized.

The V and J genes are TRBV20-1 and TRBJ2-1, with D maybe TRBD2 (5 bases). The sequencing sample was made of CD8+ T cells sorted from blood. This receptor was obtained from a woman between 18 and 30 years old in good health. CDR3 DNA sequence: TGCAGTGCTTACGACGGGGAGAAATACAATGAGCAGTTCTTC. Protein product: CSAYDGEKYNEQFF.